A single T cell receptor (beta chain) is shown here with its context. The germline gives CDR1 SQVTM, CDR2 ANQGSEA. This CDR3 is built from 13 residues. V gave up 4 bases and J gave up 0 bases, with 7 bases separating them. Primers: 60 Vbeta forward and 13 Jbeta reverse. Using immunoSEQ multiplex PCR, the repertoire was profiled, and TCRdb retains in-frame clones only, with some absent. The repertoire holds about 140,000 clones, with about four fifths as singletons. The sample is drawn from a study of cytomegalovirus exposure and HLA in healthy donors. The chain recombines TRBV29-1 with TRBJ1-3, with unresolved D. Sequencing was carried out using PBMCs. This TCR derives from a middle-aged man in good health and CMV-seropositive. The CDR3 DNA reads as TGCAGCGTTGGAGCAAGCTCTGGAAACACCATATATTTT. Its protein product is CSVGASSGNTIYF.